This is a list of T cell receptor beta chains from one sample in a study of T cell changes during pregnancy in multiple sclerosis. Generated by immunoSEQ multiplex PCR, the TCRdb table keeps only in-frame clones and is missing some. The table lists some 100,000 clones, more than 80% of them singletons. The sample in question was peripheral blood, obtained in the second trimester of pregnancy. The receptors stem from a female donor with multiple sclerosis, enrolled in a pregnancy study. The conserved cysteine and the conserved F or W are not part of the CDR3 here.

J	V	CDR3
TRBJ2-7	TRBV25-1	ASMDRVAYEQY
TRBJ2-1	TRBV6-5	ASTVSGRGYNEQF
TRBJ2-3	TRBV5-1	ASSLDGTSGTDTQY
TRBJ2-7	TRBV2	ASTSDPYEQY
TRBJ1-5	TRBV18	ASSPRDTSNQPQH
TRBJ2-7	TRBV7-3	ASSPGTSGPYEQY
TRBJ1-2	TRBV7-6	ASSFLVGSDYGYT
TRBJ1-4	TRBV29-1	SALPDINEKLF
TRBJ1-6	TRBV11-2	ASSLAGSYNSPLH
TRBJ2-2	TRBV7-9	ASSLERQGATGELF
TRBJ2-2	TRBV7-3	ASRTSYTGELF
TRBJ2-1	TRBV6-6	ASSYAAGEGYNEQF
TRBJ2-7	TRBV21-1	ASSRGYEQY
TRBJ2-5	TRBV5-1	ASSLDGRGSSETQY
TRBJ2-5	TRBV28	ASSLGTASDVQETQY
TRBJ1-1	TRBV30	AWSVGQAYTEAF
TRBJ1-6	TRBV19	ASAGTGISSPLH
TRBJ1-2	TRBV7-3	ASSRDGGGGYT
TRBJ2-3	TRBV5-1	ASSLGRAPDTQY
TRBJ1-3	TRBV5-5	ASSRASRDSQSLTIY
TRBJ2-1	TRBV6-5	ASSFRGGANHNEQF
TRBJ2-1	TRBV7-9	ASSFGPNEQF
TRBJ1-1	TRBV30	AWRQGNTEAF
TRBJ1-1	TRBV6-5	ASSTGHSTEAF
TRBJ1-2	TRBV7-8	ASRDRGHGYT
TRBJ2-7	TRBV19	ASAPGQGALAAYEQY
TRBJ1-1	TRBV27	ASSPHRDNAEAF
TRBJ2-5	TRBV29-1	SVTGGGEETQY
TRBJ1-2	TRBV27	ASSLTYRDGYT
TRBJ2-1	TRBV5-4	ASSFRRSGNEQF
TRBJ1-2	TRBV5-1	ASSTQTGYLAGYT
TRBJ1-1	TRBV21-1	ASSKAGQGLNTEAF
TRBJ1-1	TRBV25-1	ASSSLGASEAF
TRBJ2-2	TRBV2	ASKGTSNTGELF
TRBJ1-2	TRBV30	AWSPNLANYGYT
TRBJ2-7	TRBV6-6	ASRSETGGSYEQY
TRBJ2-5	TRBV2	ASRTSQETQY